Following are 19 T cell receptor beta chains from one sample sequenced in a study of cytomegalovirus exposure and HLA in healthy donors. Primers included in the PCR were 60 Vbeta and 13 Jbeta primers. Here immunoSEQ multiplex PCR was the method, and the copy in TCRdb shows in-frame clones only, minus some. The sample carries fewer than 180,000 clones, about four fifths recorded once. The specimen was PBMCs. These receptors all stem from a man aged 50-60 years in good health and CMV-seropositive.

This chain connects TRBV4-2 to TRBJ2-3; a weak D match, TRBD2 (5 bases). CDR1 and CDR2 (germline): LGHNA, YNFKEQ. This CDR3 comprises 14 residues. Trimming removed 1 base from V and 2 bases from J, with 7 bases in between. The CDR3 region is CASSQAAATDTQYF. For the CDR3, the DNA is TGTGCCAGCAGCCAAGCAGCGGCCACAGATACGCAGTATTTT.

The J gene is TRBJ1-5, the V gene TRBV6-5, with a weak D call TRBD1 (6 bases). The CDR3 contains 15 residues. The V end lost 2 bases, the J end lost 0 bases, and 8 bases lay between the germline ends. The germline V gene encodes CDR1 MNHEY and CDR2 SVGAGI. CDR3 in DNA: TGTGCCAGCAGTTACAGGGGGAATAGCAATCAGCCCCAGCATTTT. Residues: CASSYRGNSNQPQHF.

V is TRBV6-1 and J is TRBJ1-3, with a weak D call TRBD1 (5 bases). The germline gives CDR1 MNHNS, CDR2 SASEGT. Deletions cut 2 bases from V and 2 bases from J, with 16 bases between. This CDR3 has 17 residues. In DNA form, the CDR3 reads TGTGCCAGCAGTGAACATTTGAGTACGGGGGCTGGAAACACCATATATTTT. Translation gives CASSEHLSTGAGNTIYF.

V gene TRBV12-1 combines with J gene TRBJ1-3. TRBV12-1 has pseudogene status. The CDR3 sequence is 14 residues long. CDR3 nucleotides: TGTGCCAGCAGCCCGGAGCTTGGGGGAAACACCATATATTTT. Residues: CASSPELGGNTIYF.

This chain joins TRBV5-1 and TRBJ2-1, with D perhaps matching TRBD2 (6 bases). This CDR3 is built from 13 residues. The ends were cut back, 5 bases at V and 7 bases at J, with 13 bases in the middle. Germline CDR1 SGHRS, CDR2 YFSETQ. CDR3 in DNA: TGCGCCAGCAGGGAGGGCCTAGGAAATGAGCAGTTCTTC. This codes for CASREGLGNEQFF.

The chain uses TRBV2 and TRBJ2-7; TRBD2 is a possible D gene (5 bases). Germline V gene lookup returns CDR1 SNHLY and CDR2 FYNNEI. This CDR3 contains 14 residues. V lost 9 bases, J lost 5 bases, and 20 bases lay in between. The CDR3 DNA is TGTGCCAGGTCAAGCACACAGCGAGGGCACGAGCAGTACTTC. Protein: CARSSTQRGHEQYF.

V usage is TRBV9 and J usage is TRBJ2-5, with 8 bases aligning to TRBD2. This CDR3 has 15 residues. Looked up from germline, CDR1 is SGDLS and CDR2 is YYNGEE. Trimming took 4 bases from V and 3 from J; bases not matched to a gene: 8. The CDR3 is CASSPYGTREETQYF. CDR3 nucleotides: TGTGCCAGCAGCCCTTATGGGACTAGGGAAGAGACCCAGTACTTC.

The CDR3 coding sequence is TGTGCCAGCAGTGAATCCGGAGCTAATGAAAAACTGTTTTTT. Protein sequence: CASSESGANEKLFF. The V gene is TRBV25-1, the J gene TRBJ1-4; no reliable D call. CDR3 length: 14 residues. CDR1 is MGHDK, CDR2 SYGVNS, per germline. The ends were cut back, 1 base at V and 3 bases at J, with 6 bases in the middle.

The chain carries TRBV5-1 and TRBJ2-3; 11 bases are a match to TRBD2. The germline V gene has CDR1 SGHRS and CDR2 YFSETQ. The CDR3 consists of 16 residues. The ends lost 0 bases at V and 2 bases at J; junction bases unmatched: 2. In DNA, the CDR3 is TGCGCCAGCAGCTTGGGGACTAGCGGGCCCACAGATACGCAGTATTTT. As protein: CASSLGTSGPTDTQYF. Complete variable domain (other parts from reference TRBV5-1 and TRBJ2-3): KAGVTQTPRYLIKTRGQQVTLSCSPISGHRSVSWYQQTPGQGLQFLFEYFSETQRNKGNFPGRFSGRQFSNSRSEMNVSTLELGDSALYLCASSLGTSGPTDTQYFGPGTRLTVL.

CDR3: CASSSTDYEQYF. Written as DNA, the CDR3 is TGTGCCAGCAGTTCTACTGACTACGAGCAGTACTTC. The chain combines TRBV6-6 with TRBJ2-5, with D hard to call. The J call is uncertain, as TRBJ2-7 better fits the DNA end. The CDR3 spans 12 residues. The germline V gene has CDR1 MNHNY and CDR2 SVGAGI (reference sequence).

The chain employs TRBV11-2 and TRBJ1-6; tentatively, D is TRBD1 (6 bases). V lost 6 bases, J lost 0 bases, and 15 bases lay in between. Per germline, CDR1 SGHAT and CDR2 FQNNGV. CDR3 length: 17 amino acids. This CDR3 reads CASRMGGASSYNSPLHF. In DNA form, the CDR3 reads TGTGCCAGCAGAATGGGGGGGGCTTCCTCCTATAATTCACCCCTCCACTTT.

The rearrangement links TRBV9 to TRBJ2-5; perhaps TRBD2 as D (6 bases). CDR3 length: 14 amino acids. V dropped 4 bases and J dropped 4 bases, with 14 bases sitting between them. Germline V gene sequence: CDR1 SGDLS, CDR2 YYNGEE. DNA for the CDR3: TGTGCCAGCAGCCCAGGAACTAGCCGAGAGACCCAGTACTTC. This codes for CASSPGTSRETQYF.

The J gene is TRBJ2-1, the V gene TRBV10-3; 13 nucleotides align to TRBD2. With 2 bases clipped from V and 6 bases from J, the junction kept 4 bases outside the gene matches. Germline V gene data show CDR1 as ENHRY and CDR2 as SYGVKD. This CDR3 has 16 residues. This CDR3 reads CAISETSGRAPNEQFF. The CDR3, as DNA: TGTGCCATCAGTGAGACTAGCGGGAGGGCCCCCAATGAGCAGTTCTTC.

The chain has TRBV6-6 and TRBJ2-1, with D maybe TRBD1 (5 bases). V shed 7 bases and J shed 5 bases, with 15 bases lying between them. The germline gives CDR1 MNHNY, CDR2 SVGAGI (reference sequence). This CDR3 has 14 residues. This CDR3 reads CASKTARGHNEQFF. CDR3 nucleotides: TGTGCCAGCAAGACAGCCAGAGGTCACAATGAGCAGTTCTTC.

This chain uses TRBV11-2 with TRBJ2-2, with TRBD1 matching over 7 bases. V lost 1 base, J lost 1 base, and 0 bases stayed unmatched. CDR1 and CDR2 (germline): SGHAT, FQNNGV. This CDR3 has 15 amino acids. The CDR3 bases are TGTGCCAGCAGCTTAGGACAGGGGAACACCGGGGAGCTGTTTTTT. Amino acid sequence: CASSLGQGNTGELFF.

This chain links TRBV11-2 with TRBJ1-6, with D possibly matching TRBD1 (5 bases). V was cut by 5 bases and J by 7 bases, with 12 bases left in between. Germline lookup yields CDR1 SGHAT and CDR2 FQNNGV. CDR3 length equals 14 residues. CDR3 sequence (DNA): TGTGCCAGCAGCAATTATCGGGGGAATTCACCCCTCCACTTT. Translated: CASSNYRGNSPLHF.

The rearrangement uses TRBV18 and TRBJ2-1, with 9 bases aligning to TRBD1. CDR3 length: 14 residues. Trimming took 6 bases from V and 3 from J; bases not matched to a gene: 3. Germline V gene sequence: CDR1 KGHSH, CDR2 LQKENI. The CDR3 DNA sequence: TGTGCCAGCTCCCAGGACAGGGGCTACAATGAGCAGTTCTTC. Its protein is CASSQDRGYNEQFF. Variable domain in full (rest from reference TRBV18 and TRBJ2-1): NAGVMQNPRHLVRRRGQEARLRCSPMKGHSHVYWYRQLPEEGLKFMVYLQKENIIDESGMPKERFSAEFPKEGPSILRIQQVVRGDSAAYFCASSQDRGYNEQFFGPGTRLTVL.

The chain links TRBV2 to TRBJ2-7; TRBD2 matches 7 bases. Trimming took 8 bases from V and 3 from J; bases not matched to a gene: 7. The CDR3 extends over 13 amino acids. The germline V gene encodes CDR1 SNHLY and CDR2 FYNNEI. The CDR3 bases are TGTGCCAGCTTATTTACGGGAGGCTACGAGCAGTACTTC. Protein product: CASLFTGGYEQYF.

This CDR3 is CASSLTGQGLSETQYF. The DNA of the CDR3 is TGCGCCAGCAGCTTGACAGGACAGGGGCTATCAGAGACCCAGTACTTC. This chain uses TRBV5-1 with TRBJ2-5; the match to TRBD1 covers 9 bases. This CDR3 is built from 16 residues. V was pared by 1 base and J by 4 bases, with 8 bases of the junction left unmatched. Germline lookup yields CDR1 SGHRS and CDR2 YFSETQ. The whole variable domain, filled in from reference TRBV5-1 and TRBJ2-5, reads KAGVTQTPRYLIKTRGQQVTLSCSPISGHRSVSWYQQTPGQGLQFLFEYFSETQRNKGNFPGRFSGRQFSNSRSEMNVSTLELGDSALYLCASSLTGQGLSETQYFGPGTRLLVL.